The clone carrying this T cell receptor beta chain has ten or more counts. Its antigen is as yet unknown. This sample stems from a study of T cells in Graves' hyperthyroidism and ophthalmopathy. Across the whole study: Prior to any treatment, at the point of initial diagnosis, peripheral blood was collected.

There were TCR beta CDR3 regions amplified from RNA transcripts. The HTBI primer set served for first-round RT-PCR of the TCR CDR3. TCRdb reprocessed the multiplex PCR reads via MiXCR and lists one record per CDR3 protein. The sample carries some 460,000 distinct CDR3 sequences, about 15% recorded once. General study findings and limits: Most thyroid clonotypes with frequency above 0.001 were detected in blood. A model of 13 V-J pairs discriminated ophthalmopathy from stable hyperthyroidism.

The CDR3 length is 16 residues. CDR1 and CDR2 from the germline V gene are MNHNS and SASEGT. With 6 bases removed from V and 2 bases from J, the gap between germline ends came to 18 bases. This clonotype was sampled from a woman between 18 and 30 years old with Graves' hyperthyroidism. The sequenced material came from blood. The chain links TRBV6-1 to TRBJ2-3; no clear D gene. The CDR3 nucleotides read TGTGCCAGCAGCCCCCTTGGGCTTACCCTCACAGATACGCAGTATTTT. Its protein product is CASSPLGLTLTDTQYF.